This T cell receptor beta chain was recorded in a study of blood T cells in healthy people across ages. The CDR3 has 13 residues. From germline, CDR1 is SGHRS and CDR2 YFSETQ. Study-level results: Donor CMV status was unknown, possibly confounding expanded clonotype changes.

About this clonotype: What it binds is unknown.

For the second PCR, which ran for roughly 7 to 11 cycles, a sample-barcoded 5' primer and a J-beta primer mix were used. Each cDNA molecule was tagged by a template-switch adaptor with 12 random nucleotides. TCRdb analysed the 5' RACE reads with MiXCR anew, one entry per CDR3 protein. The data contain fewer than 900,000 distinct CDR3 sequences, under 40% of them seen just once; the ten biggest clones take up 13%. The chain couples TRBV5-1 to TRBJ2-5; 9 nucleotides line up with TRBD1. The J call could be wrong; TRBJ2-7 is a better fit for the DNA end. This TCR came from a man between 18 and 35 years old in good health. The sequenced sample was blood. The CDR3 DNA reads TGCGCCAGCGGCCCCGGGACAGGGAACGAGCAGTACTTC. Residues: CASGPGTGNEQYF.